The source of this T cell receptor beta chain is a study of OX40 agonist ivuxolimab in advanced cancers. Study in general: Age averaged around 60 years (range about 20 to 80), and about 86% were male. Study-level points and caveats: In general, CD8+ T cells held more expanded clones than CD4+ did, on average. Also present in some nonresponders was a low level of normalized T-cell clonal expansion.

Method: immunoSEQ multiplex PCR; TCRdb's copy keeps in-frame clones and lacks some. In the table there are 9,500 to 15,000 clones, about three quarters of which are singletons. Note on this clone: Antigen: not known.

The sequence came from an adult with an advanced solid tumor such as melanoma, head and neck, liver or kidney cancer. The specimen comprised CD4+ or CD8+ T cells sorted from blood, sampled in a trial of the OX40 agonist ivuxolimab.

CDR3 region: CASLAYRGAITGELFF. The CDR3 DNA reads as TGTGCCAGCCTTGCTTATCGGGGGGCAATAACCGGGGAGCTGTTTTTT. The chain links TRBV7-2 to TRBJ2-2; possibly TRBD2 for D (7 bases). This CDR3 contains 16 residues. Deletions cut 8 bases from V and 5 bases from J, with 21 bases between. Looked up from germline, CDR1 is SGHTA and CDR2 is FQGNSA.